The source of this T cell receptor (beta chain) is a study of identical twins. V was trimmed by 2 bases and J by 2 bases, leaving 9 bases between them. Germline loops: CDR1 SQVTM, CDR2 ANQGSEA. The CDR3 is made up of 13 amino acids. MiXCR, run by TCRdb on the 5' RACE reads, gives a single entry per CDR3 protein. Among 1,800,000 or so distinct CDR3 sequences listed, about 32% were seen once. This clonotype was recorded at least ten times. The chain combines TRBV29-1 with TRBJ2-5, with D hard to call. Sequenced: cord blood. The source of this sequence is a newborn girl in good health. The CDR3 is CSVERGRQETQYF. CDR3 nucleotide sequence: TGCAGCGTTGAACGCGGTAGGCAAGAGACCCAGTACTTC.